Detailed here is one T cell receptor beta chain. This specimen belongs to a study of blood T cell repertoires in COVID-19. Assay used: immunoSEQ multiplex PCR; TCRdb lists only in-frame clones, some missing. The data show a few hundred thousand clones, around 92% seen once. CDR3 length equals 19 residues. The germline V gene has CDR1 LGHDT and CDR2 YNNKEL (reference sequence). Unmatched junction bases numbered 11, after V lost 3 bases and J lost 2 bases. The origin of this receptor is a woman in her twenties or thirties who had recovered from COVID-19. The sequenced sample was PBMCs or T cells enriched from blood (not recorded which). This chain uses TRBV3-1 (or the pseudogene TRBV3-2) with TRBJ2-1; 12 bases are shared with TRBD2. The CDR3 sequence: CASSHESPASGRAYNEQFF. The CDR3 DNA sequence: TGTGCCAGCAGCCACGAGAGCCCCGCTAGCGGGAGGGCCTACAATGAGCAGTTCTTC.